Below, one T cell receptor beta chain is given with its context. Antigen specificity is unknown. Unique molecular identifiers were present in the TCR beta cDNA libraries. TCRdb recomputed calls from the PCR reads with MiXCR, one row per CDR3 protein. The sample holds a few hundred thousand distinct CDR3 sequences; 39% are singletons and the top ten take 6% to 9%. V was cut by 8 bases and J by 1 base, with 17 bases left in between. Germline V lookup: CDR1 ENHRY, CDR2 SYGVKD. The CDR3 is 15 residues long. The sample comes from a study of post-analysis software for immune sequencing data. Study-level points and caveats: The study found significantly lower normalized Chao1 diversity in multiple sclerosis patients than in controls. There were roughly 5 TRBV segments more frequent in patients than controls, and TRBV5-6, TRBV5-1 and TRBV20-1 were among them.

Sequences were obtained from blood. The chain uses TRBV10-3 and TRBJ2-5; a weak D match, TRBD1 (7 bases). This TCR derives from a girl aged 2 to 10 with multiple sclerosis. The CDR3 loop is CAISGGGTAQETQYF. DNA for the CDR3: TGTGCCATCTCAGGAGGGGGGACAGCCCAAGAGACCCAGTACTTC.